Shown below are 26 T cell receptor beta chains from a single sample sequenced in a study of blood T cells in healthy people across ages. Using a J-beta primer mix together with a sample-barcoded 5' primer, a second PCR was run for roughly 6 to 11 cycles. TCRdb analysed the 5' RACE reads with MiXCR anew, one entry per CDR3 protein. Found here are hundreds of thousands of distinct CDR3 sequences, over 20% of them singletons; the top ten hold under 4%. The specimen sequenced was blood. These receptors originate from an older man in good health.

CDR3 sequence reads: CASSSPGLQGETQYF. The CDR3 DNA is TGTGCCAGCAGCTCCCCGGGACTCCAGGGGGAGACCCAGTACTTC. The gene calls are TRBV28 and TRBJ2-5; D could derive from TRBD1 or TRBD2 (6 bases each). The CDR3 runs 15 residues. Germline V lookup: CDR1 MDHEN, CDR2 SYDVKM. With 6 bases removed from V and 5 bases from J, the gap between germline ends came to 19 bases.

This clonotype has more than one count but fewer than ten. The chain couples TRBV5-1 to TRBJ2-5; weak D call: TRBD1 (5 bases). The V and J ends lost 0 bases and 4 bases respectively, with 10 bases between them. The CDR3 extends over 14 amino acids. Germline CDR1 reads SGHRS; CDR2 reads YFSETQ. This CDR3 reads CASSLGTRLETQYF. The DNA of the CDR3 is TGCGCCAGCAGCTTGGGGACACGGCTAGAGACCCAGTACTTC.

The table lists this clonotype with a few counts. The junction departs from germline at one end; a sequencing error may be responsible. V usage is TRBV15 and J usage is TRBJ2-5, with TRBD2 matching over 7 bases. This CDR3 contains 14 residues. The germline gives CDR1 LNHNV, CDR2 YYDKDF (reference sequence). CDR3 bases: TGTGCCACCGGCAGAGTGGGAGGGCAAGAGACCCAGTACTTC. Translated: CATGRVGGQETQYF.

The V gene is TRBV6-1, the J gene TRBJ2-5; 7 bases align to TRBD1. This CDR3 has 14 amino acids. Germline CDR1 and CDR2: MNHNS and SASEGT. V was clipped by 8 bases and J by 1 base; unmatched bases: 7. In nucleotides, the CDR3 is TGTGCCAGCCAAAGGACAGGAACCCAAGAGACCCAGTACTTC. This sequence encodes CASQRTGTQETQYF.

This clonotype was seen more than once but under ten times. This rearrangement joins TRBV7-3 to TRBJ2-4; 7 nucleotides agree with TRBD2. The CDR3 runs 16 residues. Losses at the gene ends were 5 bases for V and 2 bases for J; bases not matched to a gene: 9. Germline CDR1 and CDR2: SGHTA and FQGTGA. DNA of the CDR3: TGTGCCAGCAGCCCGGGTGGGGGGGAGTCCAAAAACATTCAGTACTTC. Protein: CASSPGGGESKNIQYF.

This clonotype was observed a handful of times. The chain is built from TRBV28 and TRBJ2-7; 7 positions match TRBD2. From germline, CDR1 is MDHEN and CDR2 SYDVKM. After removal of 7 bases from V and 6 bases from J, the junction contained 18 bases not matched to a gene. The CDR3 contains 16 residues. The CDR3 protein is CASKILAGGPTTEQYF. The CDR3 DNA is TGTGCCAGCAAAATCTTAGCGGGCGGCCCCACTACCGAGCAGTACTTC.

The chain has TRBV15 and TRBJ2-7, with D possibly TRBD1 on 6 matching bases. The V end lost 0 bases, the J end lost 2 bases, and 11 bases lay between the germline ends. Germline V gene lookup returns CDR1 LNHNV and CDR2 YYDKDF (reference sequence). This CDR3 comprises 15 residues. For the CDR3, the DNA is TGTGCCACCAGCAGAGAGGGGCAGGGGCCCTACGAGCAGTACTTC. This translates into CATSREGQGPYEQYF.

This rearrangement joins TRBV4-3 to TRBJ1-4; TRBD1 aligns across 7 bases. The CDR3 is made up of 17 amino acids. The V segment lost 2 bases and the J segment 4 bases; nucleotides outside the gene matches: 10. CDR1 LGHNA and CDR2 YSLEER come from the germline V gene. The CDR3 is CASSQYPSGQNNEKLFF. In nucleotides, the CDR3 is TGCGCCAGCAGCCAATATCCGTCGGGACAGAATAATGAAAAACTGTTTTTT.

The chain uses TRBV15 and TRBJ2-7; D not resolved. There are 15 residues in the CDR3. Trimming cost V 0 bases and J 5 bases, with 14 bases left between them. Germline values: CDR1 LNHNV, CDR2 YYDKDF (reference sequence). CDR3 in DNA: TGTGCCACCAGCAGAGAGTTACAGATTGTCCACGAGCAGTACTTC. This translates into CATSRELQIVHEQYF.

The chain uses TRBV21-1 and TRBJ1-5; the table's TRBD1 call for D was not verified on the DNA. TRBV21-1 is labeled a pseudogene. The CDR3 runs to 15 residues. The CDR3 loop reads CASSAPRGSNQPQHF. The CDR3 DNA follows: TGTGCCAGCAGCGCCCCCAGGGGAAGCAATCAGCCCCAGCATTTT.

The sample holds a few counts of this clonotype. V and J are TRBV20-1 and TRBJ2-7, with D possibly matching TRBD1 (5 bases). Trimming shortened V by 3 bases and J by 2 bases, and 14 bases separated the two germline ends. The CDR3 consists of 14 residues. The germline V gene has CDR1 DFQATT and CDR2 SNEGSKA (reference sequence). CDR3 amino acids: CSASSRTYAYEQYF. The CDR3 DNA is TGCAGTGCTAGTTCCAGGACATATGCCTACGAGCAGTACTTC.

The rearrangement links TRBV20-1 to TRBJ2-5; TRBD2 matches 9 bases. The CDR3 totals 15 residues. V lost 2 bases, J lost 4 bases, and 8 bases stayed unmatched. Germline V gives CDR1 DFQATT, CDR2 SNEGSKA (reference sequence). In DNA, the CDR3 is TGCAGTGCTAGAAGCCTAGCGGGGAGGGGAGAGACCCAGTACTTC. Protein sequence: CSARSLAGRGETQYF.

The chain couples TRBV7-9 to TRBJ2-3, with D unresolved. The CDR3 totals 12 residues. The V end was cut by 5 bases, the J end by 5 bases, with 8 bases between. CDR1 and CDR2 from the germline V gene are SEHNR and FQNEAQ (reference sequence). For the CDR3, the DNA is TGTGCCAGCAGCAAAGATAGAGATACGCAGTATTTT. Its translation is CASSKDRDTQYF.

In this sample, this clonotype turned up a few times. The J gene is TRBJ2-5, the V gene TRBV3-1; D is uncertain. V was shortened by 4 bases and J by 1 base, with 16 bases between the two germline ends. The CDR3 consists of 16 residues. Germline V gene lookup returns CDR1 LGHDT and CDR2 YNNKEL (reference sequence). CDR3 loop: CASSPARAFLQETQYF. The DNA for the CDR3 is TGTGCCAGCAGCCCTGCACGAGCGTTCCTCCAAGAGACCCAGTACTTC.

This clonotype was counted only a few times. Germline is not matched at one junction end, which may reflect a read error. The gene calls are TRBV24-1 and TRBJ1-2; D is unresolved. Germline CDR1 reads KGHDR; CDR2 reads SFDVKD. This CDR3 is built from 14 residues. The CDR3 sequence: CATSDSLRSYGYTF. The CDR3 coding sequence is TGCGCCACCAGTGATTCGCTCAGATCCTATGGCTACACCTTC.

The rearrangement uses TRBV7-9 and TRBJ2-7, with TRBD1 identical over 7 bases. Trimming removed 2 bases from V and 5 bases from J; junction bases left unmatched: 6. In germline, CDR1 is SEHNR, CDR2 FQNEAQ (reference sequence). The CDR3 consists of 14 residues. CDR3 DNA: TGTGCCAGCAGCTTAAGAGGGGGCGTGGACGAGCAGTACTTC. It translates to CASSLRGGVDEQYF. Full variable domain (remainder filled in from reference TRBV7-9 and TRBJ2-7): DTGVSQNPRHKITKRGQNVTFRCDPISEHNRLYWYRQTLGQGPEFLTYFQNEAQLEKSRLLSDRFSAERPKGSFSTLEIQRTEQGDSAMYLCASSLRGGVDEQYFGPGTRLTVT.

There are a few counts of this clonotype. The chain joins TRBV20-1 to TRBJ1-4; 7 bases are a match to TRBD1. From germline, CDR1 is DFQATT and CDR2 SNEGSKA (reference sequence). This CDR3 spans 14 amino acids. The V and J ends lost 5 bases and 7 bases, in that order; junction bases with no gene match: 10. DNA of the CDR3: TGCAGTGCTCCCTGGAGAGGGGGCCTTGAAAAACTGTTTTTT. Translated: CSAPWRGGLEKLFF.

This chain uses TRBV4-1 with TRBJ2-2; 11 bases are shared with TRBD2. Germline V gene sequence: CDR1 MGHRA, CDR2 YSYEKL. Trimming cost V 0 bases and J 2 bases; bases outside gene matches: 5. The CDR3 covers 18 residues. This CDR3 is CASSQDLGLADNTGELFF. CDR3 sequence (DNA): TGCGCCAGCAGCCAAGACCTGGGACTAGCGGATAACACCGGGGAGCTGTTTTTT.

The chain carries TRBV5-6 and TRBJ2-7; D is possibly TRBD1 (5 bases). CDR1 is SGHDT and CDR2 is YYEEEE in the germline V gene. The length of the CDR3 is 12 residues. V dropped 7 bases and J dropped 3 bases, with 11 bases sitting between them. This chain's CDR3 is CASAIRGYEQYF. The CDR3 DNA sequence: TGTGCCAGCGCGATTAGGGGCTACGAGCAGTACTTC.

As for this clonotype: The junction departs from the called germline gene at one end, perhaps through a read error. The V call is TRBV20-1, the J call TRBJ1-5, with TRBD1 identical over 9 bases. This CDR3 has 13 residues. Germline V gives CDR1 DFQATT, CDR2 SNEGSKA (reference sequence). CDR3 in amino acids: CSARRTGVQAQHF. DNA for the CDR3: TGCAGTGCTAGACGGACAGGGGTTCAGGCCCAGCATTTT.

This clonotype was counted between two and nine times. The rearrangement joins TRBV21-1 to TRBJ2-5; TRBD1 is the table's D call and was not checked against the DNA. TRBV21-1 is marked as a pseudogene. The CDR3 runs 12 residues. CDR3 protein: CASSTGRETQYF. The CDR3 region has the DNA TGTGCCAGCAGTACGGGCAGGGAGACCCAGTACTTC.

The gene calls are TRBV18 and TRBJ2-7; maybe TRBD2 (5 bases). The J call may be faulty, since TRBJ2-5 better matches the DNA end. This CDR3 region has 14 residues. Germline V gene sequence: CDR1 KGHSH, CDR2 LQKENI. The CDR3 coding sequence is TGTGCCAGCTCACCACCCCCCCGGGGAGAGACCCAGTACTTC. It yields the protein CASSPPPRGETQYF.

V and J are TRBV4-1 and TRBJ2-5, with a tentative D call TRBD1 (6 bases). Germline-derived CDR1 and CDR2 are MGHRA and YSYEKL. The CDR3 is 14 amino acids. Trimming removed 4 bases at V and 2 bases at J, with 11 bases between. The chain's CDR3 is CASSRPQGQETQYF. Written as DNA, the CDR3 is TGCGCCAGCAGCCGCCCGCAGGGGCAAGAGACCCAGTACTTC.

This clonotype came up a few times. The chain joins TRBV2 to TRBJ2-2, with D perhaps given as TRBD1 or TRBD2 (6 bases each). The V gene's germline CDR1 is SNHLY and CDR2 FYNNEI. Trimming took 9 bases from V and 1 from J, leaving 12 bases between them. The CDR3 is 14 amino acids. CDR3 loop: CASYAGQNTGELFF. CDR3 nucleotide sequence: TGTGCCAGTTATGCGGGACAGAACACCGGGGAGCTGTTTTTT.

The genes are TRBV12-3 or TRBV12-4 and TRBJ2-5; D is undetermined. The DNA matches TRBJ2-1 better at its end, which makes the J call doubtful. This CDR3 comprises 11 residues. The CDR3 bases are TGTGCCAGCAGTTTAATCGATGAGCAGTTCTTC. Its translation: CASSLIDEQFF.

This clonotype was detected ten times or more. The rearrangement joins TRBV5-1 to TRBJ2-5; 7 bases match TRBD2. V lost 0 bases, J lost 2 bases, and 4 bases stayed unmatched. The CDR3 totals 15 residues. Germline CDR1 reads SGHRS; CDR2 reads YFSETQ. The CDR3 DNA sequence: TGCGCCAGCAGCTTGGCACCTAGCGGTCAAGAGACCCAGTACTTC. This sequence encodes CASSLAPSGQETQYF.